One TCR beta chain is described in this entry. The PCR was carried out with 60 Vbeta primers and 13 Jbeta primers. The method was immunoSEQ multiplex PCR; TCRdb's version includes in-frame clones alone and lacks a portion of them. The sample has roughly 100,000 clones, over 70% seen once; the top ten hold 2% to 2.5%. This sample is drawn from a study of cytomegalovirus exposure and HLA in healthy donors. CDR1 and CDR2 (germline): SGDLS, YYNGEE. V was clipped by 5 bases and J by 2 bases; unmatched bases: 11. The CDR3 length is 16 residues. The chain joins TRBV9 to TRBJ1-2, with 8 bases aligning to TRBD1. The TCR sequence derives from a man aged 25-40 years in good health and CMV-seronegative. Sequencing used PBMCs. CDR3 sequence: CASRGRTGRGNYGYTF. The CDR3 coding sequence is TGTGCCAGCAGGGGAAGGACAGGGCGCGGGAACTATGGCTACACCTTC. The variable domain in full, completed from reference TRBV9 and TRBJ1-2, reads DSGVTQTPKHLITATGQRVTLRCSPRSGDLSVYWYQQSLDQGLQFLIQYYNGEERAKGNILERFSAQQFPDLHSELNLSSLELGDSALYFCASRGRTGRGNYGYTFGSGTRLTVV.